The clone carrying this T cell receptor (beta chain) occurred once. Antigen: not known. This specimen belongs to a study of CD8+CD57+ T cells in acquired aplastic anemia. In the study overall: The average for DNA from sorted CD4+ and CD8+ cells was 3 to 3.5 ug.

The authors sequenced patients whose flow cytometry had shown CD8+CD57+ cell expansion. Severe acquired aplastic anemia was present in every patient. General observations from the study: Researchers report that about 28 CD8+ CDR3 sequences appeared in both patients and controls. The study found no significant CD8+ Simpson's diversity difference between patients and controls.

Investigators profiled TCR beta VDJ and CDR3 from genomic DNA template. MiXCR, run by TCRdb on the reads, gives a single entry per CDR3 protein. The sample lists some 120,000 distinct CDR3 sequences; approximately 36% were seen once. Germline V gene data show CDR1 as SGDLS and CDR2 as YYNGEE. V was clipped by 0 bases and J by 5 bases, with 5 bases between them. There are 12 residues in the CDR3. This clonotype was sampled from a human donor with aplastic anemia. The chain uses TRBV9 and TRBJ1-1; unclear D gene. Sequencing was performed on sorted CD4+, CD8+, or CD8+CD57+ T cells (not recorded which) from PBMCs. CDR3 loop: CASSVGGTEAFF. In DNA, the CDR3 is TGTGCCAGCAGCGTAGGAGGGACTGAAGCTTTCTTT.